A selection of T cell receptor beta chains follows, all from one sample in a study of blood T cell repertoires in COVID-19. Measured with immunoSEQ multiplex PCR; TCRdb has only the in-frame clones, and not every one. Of nearly 250,000 clones in the sample, about nine tenths are singletons; the top ten hold just over 0.85%. The sample taken for sequencing was PBMCs or T cells enriched from blood (not recorded which). These receptors all come from a man over 45 who had been exposed to COVID-19. Each CDR3 is given with its conserved first and last residue. D genes are given only for firm matches. Only some rows state a clone size, as once, few, many or a class for expanded clones.

size: NA
V: TRBV10-3
D: NA
J: TRBJ1-2
DNA: TGTGCCATCAGTGAGTCGACAGCTAACTATGGCTACACCTTC
CDR3: CAISESTANYGYTF

size: NA
V: TRBV7-9
D: TRBD2
J: TRBJ2-2
DNA: TGTGCCAGCAGCCCATTCGGGAGGGCCGCGGGGGCCGGGGAGCTGTTTTTT
CDR3: CASSPFGRAAGAGELFF

size: NA
V: TRBV18
D: NA
J: TRBJ2-4
DNA: TGTGCCAGCTCACCACCCCAGCGGGCCGGATCGGTAAACATTCAGTACTTC
CDR3: CASSPPQRAGSVNIQYF

size: NA
V: TRBV5-1
D: TRBD2
J: TRBJ2-1
DNA: TGCGCCAGCACTGTCTTCGGGAGGGACAATGAGCAGTTCTTC
CDR3: CASTVFGRDNEQFF

size: NA
V: TRBV5-4
D: NA
J: TRBJ2-5
DNA: TGTGCCAGCAGCTTCCCTAGGGAGACCCAGTACTTC
CDR3: CASSFPRETQYF

size: NA
V: TRBV5-1
D: NA
J: TRBJ2-1
DNA: TGCGCCAGCAGCCAGCCGACAGGAGCGTACAATGAGCAGTTCTTC
CDR3: CASSQPTGAYNEQFF

size: NA
V: TRBV27
D: TRBD1
J: TRBJ1-4
DNA: TGTGCCAGCAGTGCAATCCGGGACAGTAGTTTTGCAACTAATGAAAAACTGTTTTTT
CDR3: CASSAIRDSSFATNEKLFF

size: NA
V: TRBV5-1
D: TRBD2
J: TRBJ2-2
DNA: TGCGCCAGTAGCAAGACTAGCGGGAGGGTCAACACCGGGGAGCTGTTTTTT
CDR3: CASSKTSGRVNTGELFF

size: NA
V: TRBV18
D: NA
J: TRBJ1-2
DNA: TGTGCCAGCTCACCACCAACAAACTATGGCTACACCTTC
CDR3: CASSPPTNYGYTF

size: NA
V: TRBV10-3
D: TRBD2
J: TRBJ2-2
DNA: TGTGCCATCAGTAGACAGCGGGGGAACACCGGGGAGCTGTTTTTT
CDR3: CAISRQRGNTGELFF

size: NA
V: TRBV5-4
D: NA
J: TRBJ2-7
DNA: TGTGCCAGCAGCTTGGGCAGGGAGGCCTACGAGCAGTACTTC
CDR3: CASSLGREAYEQYF

size: NA
V: TRBV27
D: NA
J: TRBJ2-6
DNA: TGTGCCAGCAGTTTGAGCTCTGGGGCCAACGTCCTGACTTTC
CDR3: CASSLSSGANVLTF

size: NA
V: TRBV11-1
D: TRBD2
J: TRBJ2-1
DNA: TGTGCCAGCAGCCCACCGGGGGGACTAGCCTGGGCTGAGCAGTTCTTC
CDR3: CASSPPGGLAWAEQFF

size: NA
V: TRBV6-1
D: NA
J: TRBJ2-5
DNA: TGTGCCAGCAGTGAAGCGGGGCAGGCAGAGACCCAGTACTTC
CDR3: CASSEAGQAETQYF

size: NA
V: TRBV21-1
D: NA
J: TRBJ2-3
DNA: TGTGCCAGCAGCTCGGACTTTAGGCTCCCCACAGATACGCAGTATTTT
CDR3: CASSSDFRLPTDTQYF

size: NA
V: TRBV24-1
D: NA
J: TRBJ2-1
DNA: TGTGCCACCAGTGCCCTGCTAGCTAGGGATGAGCAGTTCTTC
CDR3: CATSALLARDEQFF

size: NA
V: TRBV2
D: NA
J: TRBJ1-1
DNA: TGTGCCAGCAGTGAATCTTTTCGGGTGGATGAAGCTTTCTTT
CDR3: CASSESFRVDEAFF

size: NA
V: TRBV5-1
D: TRBD1
J: TRBJ2-5
DNA: TGCGCCAGCAGTCAATTTGGGGACAGACAAGAGACCCAGTACTTC
CDR3: CASSQFGDRQETQYF

size: NA
V: TRBV18
D: TRBD1
J: TRBJ1-3
DNA: TGTGCCAGCTCACTCGGGACAGCAAACACCATATATTTT
CDR3: CASSLGTANTIYF

size: NA
V: TRBV28
D: NA
J: TRBJ1-3
DNA: TGTGCCAGCACGACGGGGATGGTTATCGGAAACACCATATATTTT
CDR3: CASTTGMVIGNTIYF

size: NA
V: TRBV5-4
D: NA
J: TRBJ2-1
DNA: TGTGCCAGCAGCTTGGAGCAATTCCATGAGCAGTTCTTC
CDR3: CASSLEQFHEQFF

size: NA
V: TRBV18
D: NA
J: TRBJ1-4
DNA: TGTGCCAGCTCACCCCTACAGGGTCTTAATGAAAAACTGTTTTTT
CDR3: CASSPLQGLNEKLFF

size: once
V: TRBV29-1
D: TRBD2
J: TRBJ2-5
DNA: TGCAGCGTTGACGGGACTAGCGGGAGGGAGACCCAGTACTTC
CDR3: CSVDGTSGRETQYF

size: NA
V: TRBV19
D: NA
J: TRBJ1-5
DNA: TGTGCCAGTAGTCCCAGGGTTCGCAATCAGCCCCAGCATTTT
CDR3: CASSPRVRNQPQHF

size: few
V: TRBV18
D: TRBD1
J: TRBJ1-2
DNA: TGTGCCAGCTCACCAAGCTCAGGGGGACATGACTATGGCTACACCTTC
CDR3: CASSPSSGGHDYGYTF

size: NA
V: TRBV10-1
D: NA
J: TRBJ1-5
DNA: TGCGCCAGCAGTGTAATTCGGGGGTATCAGCCCCAGCATTTT
CDR3: CASSVIRGYQPQHF

size: NA
V: TRBV5-1
D: TRBD1
J: TRBJ1-2
DNA: TGCGCCAGCAGCCCCTGGGACAGCCCCTATGGCTACACCTTC
CDR3: CASSPWDSPYGYTF

size: NA
V: TRBV29-1
D: NA
J: TRBJ2-3
DNA: TGCAGCGTTGAGGGGGGAAGCCAGGGAAGTGTAGATACGCAGTATTTT
CDR3: CSVEGGSQGSVDTQYF

size: NA
V: TRBV28
D: TRBD1
J: TRBJ1-5
DNA: TGTGCCAGCAGTTCGTCGGGACAGGGGAGCAATCAGCCCCAGCATTTT
CDR3: CASSSSGQGSNQPQHF

size: NA
V: TRBV5-1
D: TRBD1
J: TRBJ2-7
DNA: TGCGCCAGCAGCCCGACGACAGGGCCGGGGGAGCAGTACTTC
CDR3: CASSPTTGPGEQYF

size: NA
V: TRBV19
D: NA
J: TRBJ1-1
DNA: TGTGCCAGTACAAACAAAGCCAGGGAAACTGAAGCTTTCTTT
CDR3: CASTNKARETEAFF

size: few
V: TRBV29-1
D: TRBD1
J: TRBJ1-3
DNA: TGCAGCGTTGTGGACAGGGGGCTAGGAAACACCATATATTTT
CDR3: CSVVDRGLGNTIYF

size: NA
V: TRBV5-1
D: NA
J: TRBJ1-4
DNA: TGCGCCAGCAGATCCCGTACGGGTTATAATGAAAAACTGTTTTTT
CDR3: CASRSRTGYNEKLFF

size: NA
V: TRBV7-3
D: NA
J: TRBJ1-1
DNA: TGTGCCAGCAGCCTACAGGGAGATGGAGCTGAAGCTTTCTTT
CDR3: CASSLQGDGAEAFF

size: NA
V: TRBV3-1/TRBV3-2
D: TRBD2
J: TRBJ2-3
DNA: TGTGCCAGCAGCCAAGGACTAGCGGGGGTGCAAGATACGCAGTATTTT
CDR3: CASSQGLAGVQDTQYF

size: NA
V: TRBV7-9
D: TRBD2
J: TRBJ2-2
DNA: TGTGCCAGCAGCCCGGGACTAGTGAGGGCCGGGGAGCTGTTTTTT
CDR3: CASSPGLVRAGELFF

size: NA
V: TRBV10-3
D: TRBD1
J: TRBJ1-1
DNA: TGTGCCATCAGCCCAGACAGGGGGCTGGGCACTGAAGCTTTCTTT
CDR3: CAISPDRGLGTEAFF

size: NA
V: TRBV15
D: NA
J: TRBJ1-2
DNA: TGTGCCACCAGCAGGGTGGCGGGAAACTATGGCTACACCTTC
CDR3: CATSRVAGNYGYTF

size: NA
V: TRBV18
D: TRBD1
J: TRBJ2-1
DNA: TGTGCCAGCGACAGGGGGGGACAGGGTGTCAATGAGCAGTTCTTC
CDR3: CASDRGGQGVNEQFF

size: NA
V: TRBV12-3/TRBV12-4
D: NA
J: TRBJ1-2
DNA: TGTGCCAGCAGGGACAGTACTAACTATGGCTACACCTTC
CDR3: CASRDSTNYGYTF

size: NA
V: TRBV7-2
D: NA
J: TRBJ1-5
DNA: TGTGCCAGCAGCTTGGGAGTGGGGAGCAATCAGCCCCAGCATTTT
CDR3: CASSLGVGSNQPQHF

size: once
V: TRBV28
D: TRBD1
J: TRBJ1-2
DNA: TGTGCCAGCGGGATTGGACAGGGGACGAGGGGCTACACCTTC
CDR3: CASGIGQGTRGYTF

size: once
V: TRBV5-1
D: TRBD1
J: TRBJ1-1
DNA: TGCGCCAGCAGCTTGCAGGGGGGAAACACTGAAGCTTTCTTT
CDR3: CASSLQGGNTEAFF

size: NA
V: TRBV6-5
D: TRBD2
J: TRBJ2-4
DNA: TGTGCCAGCAGTTACTCCGGGACTAGCGGGAGGGTTCAGTACTTC
CDR3: CASSYSGTSGRVQYF

size: NA
V: TRBV29-1
D: NA
J: TRBJ2-1
DNA: TGCAGCGTTGACCAGGGGTACAATGAGCAGTTCTTC
CDR3: CSVDQGYNEQFF

size: once
V: TRBV24-1
D: NA
J: TRBJ2-1
DNA: TGTGCCACCTCCCAGGCGTCTGAGCAGTTCTTC
CDR3: CATSQASEQFF